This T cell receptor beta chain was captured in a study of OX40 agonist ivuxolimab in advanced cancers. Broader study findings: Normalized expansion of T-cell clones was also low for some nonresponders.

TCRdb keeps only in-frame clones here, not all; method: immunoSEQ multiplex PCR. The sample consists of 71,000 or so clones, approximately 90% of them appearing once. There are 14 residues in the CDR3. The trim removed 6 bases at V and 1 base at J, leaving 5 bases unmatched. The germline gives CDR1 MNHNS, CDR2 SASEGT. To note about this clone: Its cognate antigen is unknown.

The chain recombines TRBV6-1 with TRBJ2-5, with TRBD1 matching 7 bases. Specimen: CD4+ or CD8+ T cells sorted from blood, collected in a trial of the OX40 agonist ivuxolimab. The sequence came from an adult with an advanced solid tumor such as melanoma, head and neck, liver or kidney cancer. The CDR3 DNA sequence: TGTGCCAGCAGGACCCGACAGGGCCAAGAGACCCAGTACTTC. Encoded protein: CASRTRQGQETQYF.